This TCR beta chain was documented in a study of tumor-infiltrating lymphocytes in primary liver carcinoma. For the study at large: Ranging in age from 30 to 69 years, the patients were men and women.

Researchers drew blood RNA from unsorted whole blood and extracted germline DNA as well. Details on this clonotype: The junction departs from germline at one end; a sequencing error may be responsible.

Germline CDR1 reads SGHAT; CDR2 reads FQDESV (reference sequence). CDR3 length: 14 amino acids. Reverse transcription of roughly 0.45 ug total RNA with a constant-region primer produced TCR beta cDNA. Researchers made the TCR beta libraries by running three nested multiplex PCR rounds with slightly modified ARM-PCR. A C-beta reverse primer and TRBV1-TRBV30 forward primers served in each of the first two PCR rounds, at approximately 10 cycles apiece. TCRdb reprocessed the multiplex PCR reads with MiXCR, giving one entry per CDR3 protein. Altogether hundreds of thousands of distinct CDR3 sequences are present, more than 55% being singletons, with the ten largest covering about 8.4%.

The TCR originated in a man aged 35 to 55 with primary liver carcinoma and hepatitis B virus infection. The sample taken for sequencing was peripheral blood. This chain uses TRBV11-1 with TRBJ2-7, with D unresolved. CDR3 nucleotides: TGTGTCAGCAGCTTAACCGACCGGTCCTACGAGCAGTATTTC. Its translation: CVSSLTDRSYEQYF.